The sample holds a few counts of the clone carrying this TCR beta chain. Its antigen is unknown. This specimen comes from a study of T-cell memory formation after mild COVID-19. Turning to the study itself: Clustering of TCRs was largely donor specific. Notes on the study in general: Contracting clones localized mainly to CM and EM when CD4+ and mainly to EMRA when CD8+. While clones contracting from day 15 to 85 were balanced between CD4 and CD8, later expanders leaned CD4+. A subset of responding clones appeared in pre-infection memory, suggesting cross-reactive memory joined.

Trimming removed 2 bases from V and 9 bases from J; junction bases left unmatched: 16. Germline assignment: CDR1 SGDLS and CDR2 YYNGEE. The CDR3 length is 17 residues. A single record per CDR3 protein comes from TCRdb applying MiXCR to the 5' RACE reads. The table has about 620,000 distinct CDR3 sequences, about a sixth seen once. Sequenced material: PBMCs or a T cell subset sorted from them (not recorded which). The TCR was taken from an adult woman who had mild COVID-19 (a few samples of this study predate the infection). Cell type and time point are not known. V usage is TRBV9 and J usage is TRBJ2-1; 8 nucleotides align to TRBD2. The CDR3 sequence: CASSVSSGQSRMGEQFF. CDR3 in DNA: TGTGCCAGCAGCGTCTCTAGCGGGCAGTCCAGGATGGGTGAGCAGTTCTTC.